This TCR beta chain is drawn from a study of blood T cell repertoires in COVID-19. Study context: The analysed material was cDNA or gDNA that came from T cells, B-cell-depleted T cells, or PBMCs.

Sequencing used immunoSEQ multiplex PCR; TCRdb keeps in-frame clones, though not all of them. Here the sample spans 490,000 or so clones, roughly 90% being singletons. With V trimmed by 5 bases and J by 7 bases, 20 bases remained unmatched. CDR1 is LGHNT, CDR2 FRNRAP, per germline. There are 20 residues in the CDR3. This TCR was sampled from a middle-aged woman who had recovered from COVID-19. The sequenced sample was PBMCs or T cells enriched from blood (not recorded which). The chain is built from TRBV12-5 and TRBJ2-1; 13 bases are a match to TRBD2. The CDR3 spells CASGPRGHGTSGGDGNEQFF. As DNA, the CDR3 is TGTGCTAGTGGTCCCCGGGGACACGGTACTAGCGGGGGGGACGGAAATGAGCAGTTCTTC.